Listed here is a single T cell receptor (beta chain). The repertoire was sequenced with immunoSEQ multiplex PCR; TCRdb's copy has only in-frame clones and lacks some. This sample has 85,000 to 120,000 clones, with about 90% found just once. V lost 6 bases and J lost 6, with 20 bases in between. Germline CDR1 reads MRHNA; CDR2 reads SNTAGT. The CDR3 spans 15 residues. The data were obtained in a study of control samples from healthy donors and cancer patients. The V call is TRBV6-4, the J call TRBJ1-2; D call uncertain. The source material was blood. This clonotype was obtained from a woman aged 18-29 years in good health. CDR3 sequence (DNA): TGTGCCAGCAGCTCCGACGTAATCGGAAATGATGGCTACACCTTC. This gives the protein CASSSDVIGNDGYTF.